This TCR beta chain was recorded in a study of low-dose radiotherapy and immunotherapy resistance in tumors. The CDR3 is 13 residues long. V was cut by 4 bases and J by 5 bases, with 12 bases left in between. Germline V gene data show CDR1 as SGHRS and CDR2 as YFSETQ. Noted time point: after trial treatment. Regarding treatment: LDRT plus nivolumab, ipilimumab, low-dose cyclophosphamide and aspirin (RACIN trial). cDNA synthesis used a TRAV/TRBV-specific primer set for both chains. A roughly 19-cycle PCR with a constant-region primer and V-primer adapter amplified TCRs. TCRdb analysed the reads with MiXCR anew, one entry per CDR3 protein. The table records about 58,000 distinct CDR3 sequences, about 23% of them present only once. This clonotype was observed a handful of times.

The sample here was PBMCs, taken after low-dose radiotherapy plus immunotherapy. The rearrangement links TRBV5-1 to TRBJ2-5; D is unresolved. This TCR derives from a male donor with prostate cancer. The CDR3 DNA is TGCGCCAGCAGCCTGGCGCAACATGAGACCCAGTACTTC. Translating it yields CASSLAQHETQYF.